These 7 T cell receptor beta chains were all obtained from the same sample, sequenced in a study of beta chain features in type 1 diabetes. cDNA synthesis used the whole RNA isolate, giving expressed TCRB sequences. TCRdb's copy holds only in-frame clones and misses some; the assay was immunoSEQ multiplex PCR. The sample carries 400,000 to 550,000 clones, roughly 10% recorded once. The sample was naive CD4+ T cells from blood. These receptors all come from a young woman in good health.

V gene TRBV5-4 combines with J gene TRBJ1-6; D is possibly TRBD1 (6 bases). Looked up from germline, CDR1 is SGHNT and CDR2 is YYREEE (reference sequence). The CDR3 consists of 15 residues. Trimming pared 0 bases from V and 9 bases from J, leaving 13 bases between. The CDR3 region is CASSLAGEWGSPLHF. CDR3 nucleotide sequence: TGTGCCAGCAGCTTGGCAGGGGAGTGGGGTTCACCCCTCCACTTT.

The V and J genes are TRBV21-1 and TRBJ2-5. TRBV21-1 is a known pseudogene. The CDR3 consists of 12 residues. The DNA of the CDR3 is TGTGCCAGCAGCAAAGAGTCCCGGACCCAGTACTTC. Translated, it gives CASSKESRTQYF.

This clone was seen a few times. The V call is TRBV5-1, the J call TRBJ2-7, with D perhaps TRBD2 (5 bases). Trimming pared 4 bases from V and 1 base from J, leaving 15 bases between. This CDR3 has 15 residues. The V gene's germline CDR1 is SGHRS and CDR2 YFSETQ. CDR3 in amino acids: CASSPRAASSYEQYF. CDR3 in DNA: TGCGCCAGCAGCCCGCGGGCAGCGAGTTCCTACGAGCAGTACTTC.

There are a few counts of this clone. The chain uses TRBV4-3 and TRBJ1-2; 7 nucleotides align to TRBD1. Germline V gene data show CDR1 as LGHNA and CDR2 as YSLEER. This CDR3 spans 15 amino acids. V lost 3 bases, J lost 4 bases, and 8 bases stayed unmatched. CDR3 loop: CASSQAGTAGYGYTF. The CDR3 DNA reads TGCGCCAGCAGCCAGGCAGGGACAGCCGGCTATGGCTACACCTTC.

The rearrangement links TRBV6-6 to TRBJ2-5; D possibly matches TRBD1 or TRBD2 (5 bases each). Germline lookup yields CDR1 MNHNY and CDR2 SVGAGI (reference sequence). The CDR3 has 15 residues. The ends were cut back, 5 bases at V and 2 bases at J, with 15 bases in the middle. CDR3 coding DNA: TGTGCCAGCAGTCCCCCCGGGACCATGCAAGAGACCCAGTACTTC. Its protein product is CASSPPGTMQETQYF.

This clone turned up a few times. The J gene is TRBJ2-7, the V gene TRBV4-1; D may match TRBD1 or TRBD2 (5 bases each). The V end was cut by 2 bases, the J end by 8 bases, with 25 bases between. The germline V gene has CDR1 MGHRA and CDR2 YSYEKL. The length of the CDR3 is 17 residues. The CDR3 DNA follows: TGCGCCAGCAGCCAAAAGATGGGACCGGGGCCCGGGGAGCAGCAGTACTTC. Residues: CASSQKMGPGPGEQQYF.

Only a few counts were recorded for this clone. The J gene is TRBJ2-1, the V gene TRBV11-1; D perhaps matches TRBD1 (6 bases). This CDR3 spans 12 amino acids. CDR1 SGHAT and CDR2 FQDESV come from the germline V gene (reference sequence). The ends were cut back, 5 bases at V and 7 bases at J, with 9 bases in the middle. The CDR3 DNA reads TGTGCCAGCAGCCGACAGGAGAATGAGCAGTTCTTC. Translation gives CASSRQENEQFF.